The rows below give T cell receptor beta chains drawn from one sample of a study of cytomegalovirus exposure and HLA in healthy donors. TCRdb keeps only in-frame clones here, not all; method: immunoSEQ multiplex PCR. The sample lists 150,000 to 200,000 clones, roughly 80% seen once, with over 2.5% in the top ten. The sequencing sample was made of PBMCs. All receptors derive from a female donor in good health and CMV-seronegative. CDR3s include the opening cysteine and the closing phenylalanine or tryptophan. D genes are given only for firm matches. A row's size may be missing; if present it is once, few, many or a size class.

>once|TRBJ1-5|TRBV30|TRBD1
CAWSIQGDQPQHF
TGTGCCTGGAGTATACAGGGGGATCAGCCCCAGCATTTT
>few|TRBJ2-3|TRBV4-3|TRBD2
CASSQDSGLGTDTQYF
TGCGCCAGCAGCCAAGATAGCGGGTTGGGCACAGATACGCAGTATTTT
>-|TRBJ2-1|TRBV30|TRBD2
CAWRVAGHYNEQFF
TGTGCCTGGAGAGTAGCGGGCCACTACAATGAGCAGTTCTTC
>once|TRBJ1-1|TRBV2|TRBD1
CASMGQGNPEAFF
TGTGCCAGCATGGGACAGGGGAACCCTGAAGCTTTCTTT
>-|TRBJ2-7|TRBV7-9|-
CASSLDWGNEQYF
TGTGCCAGCAGCCTGGATTGGGGCAACGAGCAGTACTTC
>-|TRBJ1-1|TRBV5-1|-
CASSLGGGTEAFF
TGCGCCAGCAGCTTGGGGGGAGGGACTGAAGCTTTCTTT
>-|TRBJ1-6|TRBV7-9|-
CASQGYNSPLHF
TGTGCCAGTCAGGGATACAATTCACCCCTCCACTTT
>-|TRBJ2-1|TRBV28|TRBD2
CASSSPGTSGSRYNEQFF
TGTGCCAGCAGTTCCCCTGGGACTAGCGGGAGTCGGTACAATGAGCAGTTCTTC
>-|TRBJ2-3|TRBV29-1|TRBD2
CSVCLAEDTQYF
TGCAGCGTTTGCCTAGCGGAGGATACGCAGTATTTT
>few|TRBJ2-7|TRBV11-1|TRBD2
CASSSGLAGVEQYF
TGTGCCAGCAGCTCAGGACTAGCGGGAGTTGAGCAGTACTTC
>-|TRBJ2-7|TRBV5-1|TRBD2
CASRLADSYEQYF
TGCGCCAGCAGACTAGCGGATTCCTACGAGCAGTACTTC
>-|TRBJ1-2|TRBV6-4|TRBD1
CASSEETGSYGYTF
TGTGCCAGCAGTGAGGAGACAGGGTCCTATGGCTACACCTTC
>-|TRBJ2-1|TRBV4-1|-
CASSQAVHEQFF
TGCGCCAGCAGCCAAGCTGTTCATGAGCAGTTCTTC
>few|TRBJ1-2|TRBV9|-
CASSVEGMGGYTF
TGTGCCAGCAGCGTAGAGGGGATGGGTGGCTACACCTTC
>-|TRBJ2-6|TRBV7-3|-
CASSLMPTGSGANVLTF
TGTGCCAGCAGCTTAATGCCAACCGGGTCTGGGGCCAACGTCCTGACTTTC
>-|TRBJ2-7|TRBV5-1|-
CASSLELAGGYEQYF
TGCGCCAGCAGCTTGGAGCTAGCTGGAGGATACGAGCAGTACTTC
>once|TRBJ2-7|TRBV29-1|TRBD1
CSVNRQGSHEQYF
TGCAGCGTTAATCGACAGGGTTCTCACGAGCAGTACTTC
>-|TRBJ1-2|TRBV4-1|-
CASSQGQMNYGYTF
TGCGCCAGCAGCCAAGGACAGATGAACTATGGCTACACCTTC
>-|TRBJ1-1|TRBV11-3|-
CASSFQGGTEAFF
TGTGCCAGCAGCTTCCAAGGGGGAACTGAAGCTTTCTTT
>-|TRBJ2-3|TRBV5-6|TRBD2
CASSPLAGGTDTQYF
TGTGCCAGCAGCCCCTTGGCGGGGGGCACAGATACGCAGTATTTT